This T cell receptor beta chain was captured by sequencing in a study of graft-versus-host responses after intestinal transplantation. The CDR3 runs 14 residues. The J segment lost 4 bases and the V segment lost 5 bases, leaving 6 bases of the junction unmatched. Germline lookup yields CDR1 LNHNV and CDR2 YYDKDF (reference sequence). Measured with immunoSEQ multiplex PCR; TCRdb has only the in-frame clones, and not every one. The table records 90,000 or so clones, about four fifths of them present only once. About this clone itself: Its specificity is not known.

This clonotype originated in a human donor who received an intestinal transplant. The rearrangement uses TRBV15 and TRBJ1-1; 8 nucleotides agree with TRBD1. The sequences come from unstimulated CD4+ T cells sorted from spleen or lymph node cells, collected before intestinal transplant. In nucleotides, the CDR3 is TGTGCCACCAGCGTAAGCAGGGGGCTCACTGAAGCTTTCTTT. Its translation is CATSVSRGLTEAFF.